One sample yielded the 32 T cell receptor beta chains listed below, sequenced in a study of cytomegalovirus exposure and HLA in healthy donors. The data were produced by immunoSEQ multiplex PCR, yet TCRdb's version contains in-frame clones alone and is incomplete. The sample carries about 130,000 clones, 85% to 90% recorded once. The specimen sequenced was PBMCs. These receptors were taken from a woman aged 18-29 years in good health and CMV-seropositive.

This clone has only one observation. The chain employs TRBV28 and TRBJ1-1; D is undetermined. The CDR3 is 13 amino acids. The V gene's germline CDR1 is MDHEN and CDR2 SYDVKM. V was pared by 3 bases and J by 5 bases, with 10 bases between. CDR3 residues: CASSFARWTEAFF. The CDR3 DNA follows: TGTGCCAGCAGTTTTGCCAGATGGACTGAAGCTTTCTTT.

The chain has TRBV27 and TRBJ2-2; 9 nucleotides agree with TRBD2. The CDR3 totals 21 residues. Trimming cost V 3 bases and J 6 bases; bases outside gene matches: 23. Per the germline V gene, CDR1 is MNHEY and CDR2 is SMNVEV (reference sequence). The CDR3 is CASSFWRRGGLVKFNSGELFF. The CDR3 nucleotides read TGTGCCAGCAGTTTTTGGAGGCGGGGGGGCCTTGTTAAGTTTAATTCCGGGGAGCTGTTTTTT.

J is TRBJ1-2 and V is TRBV2; a weak D match, TRBD1 (5 bases). The germline CDR1 and CDR2 sequences are SNHLY and FYNNEI. Deletions cut 9 bases from V and 0 bases from J, with 11 bases between. The CDR3 sequence is 13 residues long. The CDR3 sequence: CASGHKSNYGYTF. CDR3 DNA: TGTGCCAGTGGACACAAGTCTAACTATGGCTACACCTTC.

The V and J genes are TRBV5-1 and TRBJ2-7; 8 bases fit TRBD1. Trimming cost V 2 bases and J 2 bases; bases outside gene matches: 9. The length of the CDR3 is 16 residues. Germline CDR1 reads SGHRS; CDR2 reads YFSETQ. The CDR3, as DNA: TGCGCCAGCAGCTTAGCCCCCGGGACAGGACCCTACGAGCAGTACTTC. Protein: CASSLAPGTGPYEQYF.

The chain's CDR3 is CASSEGLRPWDGYTF. CDR3 nucleotides: TGTGCCAGCAGTGAAGGACTTAGGCCCTGGGATGGCTACACCTTC. This chain uses TRBV6-1 with TRBJ1-2; no clear D. Per germline, CDR1 MNHNS and CDR2 SASEGT. This CDR3 has 15 residues. The V and J ends lost 1 base and 6 bases respectively, with 15 bases between them.

The chain employs TRBV15 and TRBJ2-7; maybe TRBD1 (5 bases). Trimming removed 1 base from V and 3 bases from J, with 16 bases in between. There are 16 residues in the CDR3. Germline-derived CDR1 and CDR2 are LNHNV and YYDKDF (reference sequence). CDR3 bases: TGTGCCACCAGCAGAGGCCTGATGACAGACTTCTACGAGCAGTACTTC. Protein product: CATSRGLMTDFYEQYF.

This sequence joins TRBV27 and TRBJ1-1; no firm D call. This CDR3 is built from 11 residues. V was cut by 7 bases and J by 8 bases, with 11 bases left in between. Germline CDR1 MNHEY, CDR2 SMNVEV (reference sequence). For the CDR3, the DNA is TGTGCCAGCACTTTGAGCAGGGAAGCTTTCTTT. Its translation: CASTLSREAFF.

The V and J genes are TRBV29-1 and TRBJ1-1; 7 bases map to TRBD1. Looked up from germline, CDR1 is SQVTM and CDR2 is ANQGSEA. Trimming removed 3 bases from V and 7 bases from J; junction bases left unmatched: 8. This CDR3 spans 13 amino acids. CDR3 region: CSVEYRGSNEAFF. CDR3 DNA sequence: TGCAGCGTTGAGTACAGGGGATCTAATGAAGCTTTCTTT.

The chain recombines TRBV19 with TRBJ1-6, with D possibly matching TRBD1 (6 bases). Germline V gene lookup returns CDR1 LNHDA and CDR2 SQIVND (reference sequence). Trimming removed 4 bases from V and 5 bases from J, with 12 bases in between. This CDR3 has 15 residues. CDR3 nucleotide sequence: TGTGCCAGTAGTAAGGAAGGACAGAATAATTCACCCCTCCACTTT. This encodes CASSKEGQNNSPLHF.

This clone was found once. The CDR3 region has the DNA TGTGCCAGCAGACTCATAGCTGCTGAGCAGTTCTTC. This encodes CASRLIAAEQFF. The chain uses TRBV2 and TRBJ2-1; D call uncertain. The V and J ends lost 6 bases and 9 bases respectively, with 12 bases between them. There are 12 residues in the CDR3. The germline CDR1 and CDR2 sequences are SNHLY and FYNNEI.

The chain is built from TRBV10-3 and TRBJ2-7; 8 bases are shared with TRBD2. Germline V gene sequence: CDR1 ENHRY, CDR2 SYGVKD. Trimming took 3 bases from V and 6 from J; bases not matched to a gene: 13. CDR3 length equals 16 residues. The CDR3 DNA is TGTGCCATCAGTGACAGTCCGGCGGGGGGACCGGGCGAGCAGTACTTC. Residues: CAISDSPAGGPGEQYF.

The V gene is TRBV11-3, the J gene TRBJ2-3, with TRBD2 matching 7 bases. V lost 5 bases, J lost 3 bases, and 2 bases stayed unmatched. This CDR3 contains 13 residues. Germline lookup yields CDR1 SGHNT and CDR2 YENEEA. This CDR3 is CASSVGGTDTQYF. CDR3 DNA: TGTGCCAGCAGCGTGGGGGGGACAGATACGCAGTATTTT. Full variable domain (missing parts from reference TRBV11-3 and TRBJ2-3): EAGVVQSPRYKIIEKKQPVAFWCNPISGHNTLYWYLQNLGQGPELLIRYENEEAVDDSQLPKDRFSAERLKGVDSTLKIQPAELGDSAVYLCASSVGGTDTQYFGPGTRLTVL.

The genes are TRBV19 and TRBJ1-1; no definite D call. Germline assignment: CDR1 LNHDA and CDR2 SQIVND (reference sequence). The CDR3 is made up of 17 amino acids. The V end lost 3 bases, the J end lost 0 bases, and 17 bases lay between the germline ends. The CDR3 spells CASSIYQNSNMNTEAFF. The DNA for the CDR3 is TGTGCCAGTAGTATTTATCAGAATTCAAACATGAACACTGAAGCTTTCTTT.

The chain is built from TRBV5-1 and TRBJ2-2; D is possibly TRBD1 (6 bases). Germline V lookup: CDR1 SGHRS, CDR2 YFSETQ. The CDR3 sequence is 17 residues long. Trimming left V 6 bases short and J 4 bases short, with 22 bases between. CDR3 loop: CASNSGVRVPSTGELFF. CDR3 in DNA: TGCGCCAGCAACTCAGGGGTGAGGGTGCCGAGCACCGGGGAGCTGTTTTTT. Complete variable domain (other parts from reference TRBV5-1 and TRBJ2-2): KAGVTQTPRYLIKTRGQQVTLSCSPISGHRSVSWYQQTPGQGLQFLFEYFSETQRNKGNFPGRFSGRQFSNSRSEMNVSTLELGDSALYLCASNSGVRVPSTGELFFGEGSRLTVL.

The rearrangement uses TRBV6-5 and TRBJ2-4; D is perhaps TRBD2 (7 bases). The CDR3 length is 14 residues. Trimming shortened V by 2 bases and J by 7 bases, and 12 bases separated the two germline ends. CDR1 and CDR2 from the germline V gene are MNHEY and SVGAGI. The CDR3 nucleotides are TGTGCCAGCAGTTACGTTAGGGGGGGGAACATTCAGTACTTC. Translating it yields CASSYVRGGNIQYF.

The chain has TRBV25-1 and TRBJ2-7, with 9 bases fitting TRBD1. The CDR3 contains 15 residues. With 5 bases clipped from V and 4 bases from J, the junction kept 9 bases outside the gene matches. Germline values: CDR1 MGHDK, CDR2 SYGVNS. CDR3 loop: CASSPRGQGYYEQYF. CDR3 coding DNA: TGTGCCAGCAGTCCGAGGGGACAGGGATATTACGAGCAGTACTTC.

V is TRBV9 and J is TRBJ1-3; 8 nucleotides line up with TRBD1. V shed 4 bases, J shed 4 bases, and the junction held 10 bases outside the gene matches. The CDR3 has 16 amino acids. Germline loops: CDR1 SGDLS, CDR2 YYNGEE. Here the CDR3 reads CASSYQTGANGNTIYF. As DNA, the CDR3 is TGTGCCAGCAGCTACCAGACAGGGGCAAACGGAAACACCATATATTTT.

V is TRBV30 and J is TRBJ1-3; maybe TRBD1 (5 bases). The V end lost 4 bases, the J end lost 0 bases, and 13 bases lay between the germline ends. The germline V gene encodes CDR1 GTSNPN and CDR2 SVGIG (reference sequence). The CDR3 totals 15 residues. The CDR3 protein is CAWTKHGGSGNTIYF. CDR3 sequence (DNA): TGTGCCTGGACCAAACACGGGGGCTCTGGAAACACCATATATTTT.

V is TRBV5-1 and J is TRBJ2-3; 12 nucleotides agree with TRBD2. The CDR3 is made up of 15 amino acids. CDR1 is SGHRS, CDR2 YFSETQ, per germline. The J segment lost 4 bases and the V segment lost 6 bases, leaving 6 bases of the junction unmatched. CDR3 residues: CASNPSGGAADTQYF. CDR3 DNA sequence: TGCGCCAGCAACCCTAGCGGGGGGGCCGCAGATACGCAGTATTTT.

This clone occurred once. The chain recombines TRBV28 with TRBJ1-1, with 7 bases fitting TRBD1. Unmatched junction bases numbered 4, after V lost 6 bases and J lost 0 bases. The CDR3 is 14 amino acids. Germline CDR1 MDHEN, CDR2 SYDVKM. The CDR3 DNA is TGTGCCAGCAGCTTGGACAGGTTGAACACTGAAGCTTTCTTT. Translation: CASSLDRLNTEAFF.

The chain recombines TRBV15 with TRBJ2-2; a weak D match, TRBD2 (5 bases). V shed 5 bases and J shed 3 bases, with 19 bases lying between them. This CDR3 is built from 17 residues. Germline V CDR1 and CDR2: LNHNV, YYDKDF (reference sequence). The CDR3: CATSGERSRRYTGELFF. The CDR3 region has the DNA TGTGCCACCAGCGGGGAGAGGTCCAGGAGGTACACCGGGGAGCTGTTTTTT.

The chain combines TRBV7-3 with TRBJ2-1; D might be TRBD2 (6 bases). V was shortened by 2 bases and J by 7 bases, with 15 bases between the two germline ends. The CDR3 contains 15 residues. Germline V gene sequence: CDR1 SGHTA, CDR2 FQGTGA. CDR3 sequence (DNA): TGTGCCAGCAGCTTAGGGCCTAGCGCCGGGAATGAGCAGTTCTTC. It translates to CASSLGPSAGNEQFF.

The genes are TRBV7-6 and TRBJ2-3; 9 bases are shared with TRBD1. The CDR3 is 15 amino acids. Trimming took 5 bases from V and 3 from J; bases not matched to a gene: 6. The germline V gene has CDR1 SGHVS and CDR2 FNYEAQ. The CDR3 DNA reads TGTGCCAGCAGCCAGTCACAGGGGGCGACAGATACGCAGTATTTT. As protein: CASSQSQGATDTQYF.

The chain joins TRBV7-2 to TRBJ2-3, with TRBD1 matching 7 bases. Looked up from germline, CDR1 is SGHTA and CDR2 is FQGNSA. CDR3 length equals 15 residues. After removal of 6 bases from V and 2 bases from J, the junction contained 8 bases not matched to a gene. CDR3 DNA: TGTGCCAGCAGAGAGACAGGGTACTCCACAGATACGCAGTATTTT. Its protein is CASRETGYSTDTQYF.

The rearrangement uses TRBV5-1 and TRBJ2-7; possibly TRBD1 for D (6 bases). V lost 4 bases, J lost 2 bases, and 16 bases lay in between. Germline loops: CDR1 SGHRS, CDR2 YFSETQ. The CDR3 runs to 15 residues. CDR3 DNA: TGCGCCAGCAGCATATTGGGACACTCTCCCTACGAGCAGTACTTC. As protein: CASSILGHSPYEQYF.

CDR3 amino acids: CASSLGTSGVYEQYF. The CDR3 DNA is TGTGCCAGCAGCTTAGGGACTAGCGGGGTCTACGAGCAGTACTTC. The chain couples TRBV11-2 to TRBJ2-7; 12 bases are shared with TRBD2. The CDR3 totals 15 residues. V lost 1 base and J lost 3; bases outside the gene matches: 1. Per the germline V gene, CDR1 is SGHAT and CDR2 is FQNNGV.

V is TRBV6-1 and J is TRBJ2-5, with 11 bases that match TRBD2. V lost 4 bases to trimming and J lost 4 bases; unmatched junction nucleotides: 5. Germline CDR1 is MNHNS and CDR2 is SASEGT. The CDR3 is made up of 15 amino acids. The CDR3 region is CASSVGTSGAETQYF. In nucleotides, the CDR3 is TGTGCCAGCAGTGTTGGGACTAGCGGTGCAGAGACCCAGTACTTC.

The rearrangement joins TRBV18 to TRBJ2-7; 10 positions match TRBD2. The germline V gene has CDR1 KGHSH and CDR2 LQKENI. There are 15 residues in the CDR3. Trimming at V came to 4 bases and at J to 4 bases, leaving 7 bases not matched to a gene. The CDR3 loop is CASSQKRGGLYEQYF. In nucleotides, the CDR3 is TGTGCCAGCTCACAGAAGCGGGGGGGCCTATACGAGCAGTACTTC.

The chain links TRBV10-3 to TRBJ1-2; 8 bases are a match to TRBD1. Per germline, CDR1 ENHRY and CDR2 SYGVKD. V dropped 7 bases and J dropped 3; count of bases not matched to a gene: 4. The CDR3 spans 13 residues. The CDR3 DNA reads TGTGCCATCAAGGACAGGGAGGACTATGGCTACACCTTC. This gives the protein CAIKDREDYGYTF.

V gene TRBV6-5 combines with J gene TRBJ1-2, with D perhaps matching TRBD1 (5 bases). Germline assignment: CDR1 MNHEY and CDR2 SVGAGI. Trimming pared 5 bases from V and 2 bases from J, leaving 9 bases between. This CDR3 region has 13 residues. The CDR3 region has the DNA TGTGCCAGCAGTGAAGACAGCAACTATGGCTACACCTTC. It translates to CASSEDSNYGYTF.

In its sample, this clone was seen a few times. V gene TRBV5-4 combines with J gene TRBJ2-2; D possibly corresponds to TRBD2 (6 bases). The CDR3 has 15 amino acids. Trimming took off 4 bases at V and 1 base at J, with 11 bases between the two ends. Germline V gene lookup returns CDR1 SGHNT and CDR2 YYREEE (reference sequence). The CDR3 nucleotides read TGTGCCAGCAGCCGGTGGGGGGAGAACACCGGGGAGCTGTTTTTT. As protein: CASSRWGENTGELFF.

CDR3 loop: CATRDWLTDTQYF. CDR3 DNA: TGTGCCACCCGGGACTGGCTCACAGATACGCAGTATTTT. The chain uses TRBV6-1 and TRBJ2-3; TRBD2 might be the D (6 bases). This CDR3 region has 13 residues. V was trimmed by 10 bases and J by 2 bases, leaving 13 bases between them. CDR1 is MNHNS and CDR2 is SASEGT in the germline V gene.